The 25 T cell receptor gamma chains given below trace back to one sample, sequenced in a study of Vδ1+ human thymocytes. These receptors' targets are unknown. The template was reverse-transcribed extracted RNA. Pooled V-gene forward primers with one constant-region reverse primer generated the CDR3 amplicons by multiplex PCR. TCRdb reprocessed the multiplex PCR reads through CATT. Of roughly 30,000 gamma-chain clones listed, around a fifth are singletons. The study, taken as a whole, reports: Thymic TRG and TRD repertoires appeared highly polyclonal.

The sequenced sample was Vdelta1+ gamma-delta thymocytes from the thymus. Regarding subset: FACS-sorted CD3+ TCRalphabeta- TCRVdelta1+ TCRVdelta2- thymocytes. The receptors shown here come from a boy under two years old who had congenital heart surgery.

The chain is built from TRGV9 and TRGJ1 or TRGJ2. The CDR3 is 11 residues long. Germline V gene data show CDR1 as GITISATS and CDR2 as ISYDGTV (reference sequence). The V gene end was trimmed by 0 bases and the J gene end by 10 bases; junction bases not matched to a gene: 3. The CDR3 DNA sequence: TGTGCCTTGTGGGAGGTGTTCAAGAAACTCTTT. Residues: CALWEVFKKLF.

This rearrangement joins TRGV5 to TRGJP2. Looked up from germline, CDR1 is VINAFY and CDR2 is YDVSNSKD. The CDR3 is made up of 15 amino acids. V lost 3 bases to trimming and J lost 1 base; unmatched junction nucleotides: 5. CDR3 region: CATWDSRSSDWIKTF. CDR3 nucleotide sequence: TGTGCCACCTGGGACTCCCGTAGTAGTGATTGGATCAAGACGTTT.

J is TRGJ1 or TRGJ2 and V is TRGV4. The germline CDR1 and CDR2 sequences are EGSTGY and YDSYTSSV. This CDR3 has 14 residues. Germline trimming cut 4 bases from V and 2 bases from J; bases unmatched to any gene: 8. The DNA of the CDR3 is TGTGCCACCTGGGACCCTCCCTATTATTATAAGAAACTCTTT. Encoded protein: CATWDPPYYYKKLF.

Concerning this clone itself: This sample also contains other DNA sequences that code for the same CDR3. The J gene is TRGJ1 or TRGJ2, the V gene TRGV4. The CDR3 contains 11 residues. With V trimmed by 1 base and J by 10 bases, 4 bases remained unmatched. CDR1 and CDR2 (germline): EGSTGY, YDSYTSSV. DNA of the CDR3: TGTGCCACCTGGGATGGCCTCAAGAAACTCTTT. It specifies CATWDGLKKLF.

The J gene is TRGJ1 or TRGJ2, the V gene TRGV5. Germline V gives CDR1 VINAFY, CDR2 YDVSNSKD. V shed 3 bases and J 5 bases; nucleotides not matched to a gene: 7. The CDR3 loop spans 13 amino acids. CDR3 in DNA: TGTGCCACCTGGGACGGGGACCATTATAAGAAACTCTTT. Its protein product is CATWDGDHYKKLF.

The genes are TRGV5 and TRGJ1 or TRGJ2. V lost 0 bases to trimming and J lost 6 bases; unmatched junction nucleotides: 20. Per the germline V gene, CDR1 is VINAFY and CDR2 is YDVSNSKD. CDR3 length equals 18 residues. The CDR3 sequence is CATWDRPRGSERGYKKLF. In DNA form, the CDR3 reads TGTGCCACCTGGGACAGGCCCCGGGGATCCGAACGTGGTTATAAGAAACTCTTT.

This clone was recorded a few times. The junction shows a germline mismatch at one end, possibly a read error. This rearrangement joins TRGV9 to TRGJ1 or TRGJ2. The CDR3 is made up of 15 amino acids. Germline-derived CDR1 and CDR2 are GITISATS and ISYDGTV (reference sequence). The CDR3 DNA reads as TGTGCCCTGTGGGAGGTGGCGGTAGGGTATTATAAGAAACTCTTT. It is translated as CALWEVAVGYYKKLF.

The rearrangement joins TRGV2 to TRGJ1 or TRGJ2. This CDR3 has 12 residues. CDR1 EGSNGY and CDR2 YDSYNSKV come from the germline V gene. V gave up 0 bases and J gave up 10 bases; unmatched junction bases: 6. CDR3 loop: CATWDGDVKKLF. In DNA, the CDR3 is TGTGCCACCTGGGACGGGGATGTGAAGAAACTCTTT.

The chain couples TRGV5 to TRGJ1 or TRGJ2. J gave up 4 bases and V 2 bases, and 5 bases lay outside the gene matches. The CDR3 loop spans 13 amino acids. Germline V CDR1 and CDR2: VINAFY, YDVSNSKD. CDR3 nucleotides: TGTGCCACCTGGGACACCTCGTATTATAAGAAACTCTTT. Translating it yields CATWDTSYYKKLF.

The chain joins TRGV3 to TRGJP2. Germline V gene data show CDR1 as VTNTFY and CDR2 as YDVSTARD (reference sequence). This CDR3 has 13 amino acids. V dropped 5 bases and J dropped 8; count of bases not matched to a gene: 8. Here the CDR3 DNA reads TGTGCCACCTGGGTGGAGGGGGATTGGATCAAGACGTTT. Protein: CATWVEGDWIKTF.

The chain joins TRGV3 to TRGJP1. The germline V gene has CDR1 VTNTFY and CDR2 YDVSTARD (reference sequence). The CDR3 length is 15 residues. The J segment lost 1 base and the V segment lost 0 bases, leaving 2 bases of the junction unmatched. In nucleotides, the CDR3 is TGTGCCACCTGGGACAGGTCTACCACTGGTTGGTTCAAGATATTT. Amino acids: CATWDRSTTGWFKIF.

The chain is built from TRGV9 and TRGJ1 or TRGJ2. CDR3 length: 13 residues. The germline gives CDR1 GITISATS, CDR2 ISYDGTV (reference sequence). The J segment lost 10 bases and the V segment lost 1 base, leaving 10 bases of the junction unmatched. CDR3 in amino acids: CALWEVEGVKKLF. The CDR3 nucleotides are TGTGCCTTGTGGGAGGTTGAGGGGGTAAAGAAACTCTTT.

The rearrangement uses TRGV2 and TRGJ1 or TRGJ2. Trimming at V came to 7 bases and at J to 3 bases, leaving 18 bases not matched to a gene. This CDR3 is built from 16 residues. Looked up from germline, CDR1 is EGSNGY and CDR2 is YDSYNSKV. CDR3 DNA: TGTGCCACCTGTCAACCGACCGACAAAAGTTATTATAAGAAACTCTTT. Protein sequence: CATCQPTDKSYYKKLF.

This chain connects TRGV9 to TRGJ1 or TRGJ2. The CDR3 spans 14 residues. Germline-derived CDR1 and CDR2 are GITISATS and ISYDGTV (reference sequence). Trimming cost V 1 base and J 8 bases; bases outside gene matches: 11. The CDR3 DNA sequence: TGTGCCTTGTGGGAGGTACCAACAATCGATAAGAAACTCTTT. Amino acids: CALWEVPTIDKKLF.

A few counts support this clone. The chain combines TRGV4 with TRGJ1 or TRGJ2. Germline V lookup: CDR1 EGSTGY, CDR2 YDSYTSSV. Trimming at V came to 12 bases and at J to 6 bases, leaving 8 bases not matched to a gene. CDR3 length equals 10 residues. The CDR3 protein is CAPEGYKKLF. CDR3 DNA: TGTGCCCCCGAGGGTTATAAGAAACTCTTT.

The chain carries TRGV5 and TRGJ1 or TRGJ2. The J segment lost 3 bases and the V segment lost 0 bases, leaving 8 bases of the junction unmatched. Germline V CDR1 and CDR2: VINAFY, YDVSNSKD. The length of the CDR3 is 15 residues. Written as DNA, the CDR3 is TGTGCCACCTGGGACAGGCCACCCTTTTATTATAAGAAACTCTTT. This codes for CATWDRPPFYYKKLF.

This clone is categorized as medium-sized. The chain links TRGV5 to TRGJ1 or TRGJ2. Germline loops: CDR1 VINAFY, CDR2 YDVSNSKD. CDR3 length equals 11 residues. The V and J ends lost 2 bases and 6 bases, in that order; junction bases with no gene match: 1. CDR3 loop: CATWDIYKKLF. In nucleotides, the CDR3 is TGTGCCACCTGGGACATTTATAAGAAACTCTTT.

This rearrangement joins TRGV5 to TRGJ1 or TRGJ2. The CDR3 runs to 13 residues. CDR1 is VINAFY and CDR2 is YDVSNSKD in the germline V gene. J was trimmed by 9 bases and V by 4 bases; bases with no gene match: 12. The CDR3 loop reads CATWDGQGGKKLF. CDR3 bases: TGTGCCACCTGGGATGGGCAGGGGGGTAAGAAACTCTTT.

The J gene is TRGJ1 or TRGJ2, the V gene TRGV4. CDR1 and CDR2 from the germline V gene are EGSTGY and YDSYTSSV. The length of the CDR3 is 14 residues. V shed 1 base and J 8 bases; nucleotides not matched to a gene: 11. CDR3 nucleotide sequence: TGTGCCACCTGGGATGGTCGATCCAACAATAAGAAACTCTTT. This sequence encodes CATWDGRSNNKKLF.

As concerns this clone: This sample includes further DNA sequences coding for the same CDR3. The chain links TRGV9 to TRGJP. J gave up 1 base and V 4 bases, and 1 base lay outside the gene matches. The CDR3 has 16 amino acids. Per the germline V gene, CDR1 is GITISATS and CDR2 is ISYDGTV (reference sequence). CDR3: CALWDGQELGKKIKVF. The CDR3 nucleotides are TGTGCCTTGTGGGACGGGCAAGAGTTGGGCAAAAAAATCAAGGTATTT.

J is TRGJ1 or TRGJ2 and V is TRGV4. The CDR3 runs 15 residues. V shed 0 bases and J 0 bases; nucleotides not matched to a gene: 5. Germline CDR1 reads EGSTGY; CDR2 reads YDSYTSSV. The CDR3 protein is CATWDGDLNYYKKLF. The CDR3 DNA is TGTGCCACCTGGGATGGGGATCTGAATTATTATAAGAAACTCTTT.

This clone appeared a few times. This chain joins TRGV3 and TRGJP2. Looked up from germline, CDR1 is VTNTFY and CDR2 is YDVSTARD (reference sequence). V dropped 1 base and J dropped 3; count of bases not matched to a gene: 5. The length of the CDR3 is 15 residues. Here the CDR3 reads CATWDSSGSDWIKTF. The DNA of the CDR3 is TGTGCCACCTGGGACAGCTCCGGTAGTGATTGGATCAAGACGTTT.

The chain uses TRGV4 and TRGJ1 or TRGJ2. The germline gives CDR1 EGSTGY, CDR2 YDSYTSSV. The CDR3 sequence is 13 residues long. Losses at the gene ends were 3 bases for V and 6 bases for J; bases not matched to a gene: 8. The CDR3 nucleotides are TGTGCCACCTGGGATTTTTGGTCTTATAAGAAACTCTTT. Translation: CATWDFWSYKKLF.

The genes are TRGV2 and TRGJ1 or TRGJ2. The trim removed 0 bases at V and 3 bases at J, leaving 8 bases unmatched. The CDR3 runs to 15 residues. Per germline, CDR1 EGSNGY and CDR2 YDSYNSKV. CDR3 sequence: CATWDGPGIYYKKLF. For the CDR3, the DNA is TGTGCCACCTGGGACGGGCCAGGAATTTATTATAAGAAACTCTTT.

The V and J genes are TRGV4 and TRGJP. Germline V gives CDR1 EGSTGY, CDR2 YDSYTSSV. The CDR3 is 17 amino acids. The junction had 8 bases not matched to a gene; V was cut back by 0 bases and J by 9 bases. Here the CDR3 DNA reads TGTGCCACCTGGGATGGGCAGTGTGGGTTGGGCAAAAAAATCAAGGTATTT. It yields the protein CATWDGQCGLGKKIKVF.